A single T cell receptor beta chain is shown here with its context. Its specificity is not known. Clones were read by immunoSEQ multiplex PCR, and TCRdb kept only the in-frame ones, dropping some. Altogether more than 95,000 clones are present, roughly 89% being singletons, with the ten largest covering over 35%. The entry originates in a study of T cell responses to AZD1222 COVID-19 vaccine. This CDR3 has 16 amino acids. Trimming took 3 bases from V and 5 from J; bases not matched to a gene: 10. CDR1 is SEHNR, CDR2 FQNEAQ, per germline (reference sequence). Study findings and constraints: It should be noted that donors were predominantly white British and more often female, and clonal diversity was possibly underestimated.

The input for sequencing was peripheral blood, taken 28 days after the second AZD1222 dose. The source is an adult who received the AZD1222 COVID-19 vaccine. The J gene is TRBJ1-2, the V gene TRBV7-9, with TRBD1 matching over 9 bases. The DNA of the CDR3 is TGTGCCAGCAGCTTGACCTGGACAGGGGCCTTTTATGGCTACACCTTC. Protein sequence: CASSLTWTGAFYGYTF.